These T cell receptor beta chains were read from a single sample in a study of T-cell memory formation after mild COVID-19. TCRdb called the 5' RACE reads again in MiXCR, with one record for every CDR3 protein. Of more than 250,000 distinct CDR3 sequences listed, around 16% are singletons. Sequenced: PBMCs or a T cell subset sorted from them (not recorded which). The receptors stem from a man between 18 and 29 years old who had mild COVID-19 (a few samples of this study predate the infection). Cell type and time point are not known. CDR3s include the opening cysteine and the closing phenylalanine or tryptophan. A D gene is named only where the DNA matches it firmly. Clone sizes are given selectively: once, few, many, or a class where the clone is expanded.

CDR3 protein: CASSVRLLTDTQYF; CDR3 DNA: TGTGCCAGCAGTGTCCGCCTTCTCACAGATACGCAGTATTTT; J gene: TRBJ2-3; D gene: NA; clone size: NA; V gene: TRBV2
CDR3 protein: CSARGIAGVPSTDTQYF; CDR3 DNA: TGCAGTGCTAGAGGCATAGCGGGGGTTCCTAGCACAGATACGCAGTATTTT; J gene: TRBJ2-3; D gene: TRBD2; clone size: few; V gene: TRBV20-1
CDR3 protein: CASSQVENGGNTGELFF; CDR3 DNA: TGTGCCAGCAGCCAAGTGGAAAACGGGGGGAACACCGGGGAGCTGTTTTTT; J gene: TRBJ2-2; D gene: NA; clone size: NA; V gene: TRBV4-2
CDR3 protein: CASSQDQGPLYGYTF; CDR3 DNA: TGCGCCAGCAGCCAAGATCAGGGGCCCCTCTATGGCTACACCTTC; J gene: TRBJ1-2; D gene: NA; clone size: NA; V gene: TRBV4-3
CDR3 protein: CASGNRGRTEAFF; CDR3 DNA: TGTGCCAGCGGGAACAGGGGCCGGACTGAAGCTTTCTTT; J gene: TRBJ1-1; D gene: TRBD1; clone size: NA; V gene: TRBV7-8
CDR3 protein: CASSSLVDAGELFF; CDR3 DNA: TGTGCCAGCAGCTCACTAGTTGATGCCGGGGAGCTGTTTTTT; J gene: TRBJ2-2; D gene: NA; clone size: few; V gene: TRBV11-2
CDR3 protein: CASIPPARLLNTEAFF; CDR3 DNA: TGTGCCAGCATCCCCCCGGCACGGCTATTGAACACTGAAGCTTTCTTT; J gene: TRBJ1-1; D gene: NA; clone size: NA; V gene: TRBV12-3/TRBV12-4
CDR3 protein: CSAARQGSNEKLFF; CDR3 DNA: TGCAGTGCAGCACGACAGGGGAGTAATGAAAAACTGTTTTTT; J gene: TRBJ1-4; D gene: TRBD1; clone size: NA; V gene: TRBV20-1
CDR3 protein: CASSRRQGPTEAFF; CDR3 DNA: TGCGCCAGCAGCCGACGACAGGGACCCACTGAAGCTTTCTTT; J gene: TRBJ1-1; D gene: TRBD1; clone size: few; V gene: TRBV4-3
CDR3 protein: CSASGGGDDNSPLHF; CDR3 DNA: TGCAGTGCTTCCGGGGGGGGGGATGATAATTCACCCCTCCACTTT; J gene: TRBJ1-6; D gene: NA; clone size: NA; V gene: TRBV20-1
CDR3 protein: CASSRGQGGVNEQFF; CDR3 DNA: TGCGCCAGCAGCCGTGGACAGGGGGGAGTCAATGAGCAGTTCTTC; J gene: TRBJ2-1; D gene: TRBD1; clone size: few; V gene: TRBV4-1
CDR3 protein: CSVAPTETDTQYF; CDR3 DNA: TGCAGCGTTGCGCCGACAGAAACAGATACGCAGTATTTT; J gene: TRBJ2-3; D gene: NA; clone size: NA; V gene: TRBV29-1
CDR3 protein: CASSISGSQPQHF; CDR3 DNA: TGTGCCAGTAGTATTTCCGGGAGTCAGCCCCAGCATTTT; J gene: TRBJ1-5; D gene: NA; clone size: many; V gene: TRBV19
CDR3 protein: CASSTQAGGLGWRSDQYF; CDR3 DNA: TGTGCCAGCAGCACTCAAGCGGGGGGCCTCGGTTGGCGGAGCGACCAGTACTTC; J gene: TRBJ2-5; D gene: TRBD2; clone size: few; V gene: TRBV7-2
CDR3 protein: CASSSPRKDGTYEQYF; CDR3 DNA: TGTGCCAGCAGCTCACCCAGGAAGGACGGAACCTACGAGCAGTACTTC; J gene: TRBJ2-7; D gene: NA; clone size: NA; V gene: TRBV7-2
CDR3 protein: CASSQDRAVDGYTF; CDR3 DNA: TGCGCCAGCAGCCAAGACAGGGCTGTGGATGGCTACACCTTC; J gene: TRBJ1-2; D gene: NA; clone size: few; V gene: TRBV4-3
CDR3 protein: CASSLLGGRLFF; CDR3 DNA: TGTGCCAGCAGCTTACTGGGGGGGCGGCTGTTCTTC; J gene: TRBJ2-1; D gene: NA; clone size: few; V gene: TRBV11-2
CDR3 protein: CASSPFPGDEQFF; CDR3 DNA: TGCGCCAGCAGCCCCTTTCCCGGGGATGAGCAGTTCTTC; J gene: TRBJ2-1; D gene: NA; clone size: few; V gene: TRBV5-1
CDR3 protein: CASSPWPHTVLSGANVLTF; CDR3 DNA: TGTGCCAGCAGCCCCTGGCCCCACACCGTACTCTCTGGGGCCAACGTCCTGACTTTC; J gene: TRBJ2-6; D gene: NA; clone size: few; V gene: TRBV7-6
CDR3 protein: CASSTTLSRGARTDTQYF; CDR3 DNA: TGTGCCAGCAGTACAACCCTCTCTCGCGGGGCGCGCACAGATACGCAGTATTTT; J gene: TRBJ2-3; D gene: NA; clone size: few; V gene: TRBV7-2
CDR3 protein: CASSPGSSNEQFF; CDR3 DNA: TGTGCCAGCAGTCCCGGGAGTTCGAATGAGCAGTTCTTC; J gene: TRBJ2-1; D gene: NA; clone size: NA; V gene: TRBV7-9
CDR3 protein: CASSLSTDQETQYF; CDR3 DNA: TGTGCCAGCAGCTTGTCCACAGACCAAGAGACCCAGTACTTC; J gene: TRBJ2-5; D gene: NA; clone size: few; V gene: TRBV5-5
CDR3 protein: CASSPLAGNTGYEQFF; CDR3 DNA: TGCGCCAGCAGCCCGTTAGCGGGGAATACGGGCTATGAGCAGTTCTTC; J gene: TRBJ2-1; D gene: TRBD2; clone size: NA; V gene: TRBV4-1
CDR3 protein: CASSPIRDSQETQYF; CDR3 DNA: TGCGCCAGCAGCCCCATCAGAGACAGCCAAGAGACCCAGTACTTC; J gene: TRBJ2-5; D gene: NA; clone size: few; V gene: TRBV4-1
CDR3 protein: CASRVPGGEAFF; CDR3 DNA: TGTGCCAGCAGAGTGCCGGGCGGTGAAGCTTTCTTT; J gene: TRBJ1-1; D gene: NA; clone size: few; V gene: TRBV6-5
CDR3 protein: CASSYVASAREQYF; CDR3 DNA: TGTGCCAGCAGTTACGTAGCGTCAGCGAGGGAGCAGTACTTC; J gene: TRBJ2-7; D gene: NA; clone size: NA; V gene: TRBV6-2/TRBV6-3
CDR3 protein: CASSREGGFNEKLFF; CDR3 DNA: TGCGCCAGCAGTCGCGAGGGTGGATTTAATGAAAAACTGTTTTTT; J gene: TRBJ1-4; D gene: NA; clone size: NA; V gene: TRBV5-1
CDR3 protein: CASRLPGLSNQPQHF; CDR3 DNA: TGTGCCAGTAGGCTTCCGGGGTTAAGCAATCAGCCCCAGCATTTT; J gene: TRBJ1-5; D gene: NA; clone size: NA; V gene: TRBV19
CDR3 protein: CASQALGRNTEAFF; CDR3 DNA: TGTGCCAGCCAAGCTTTGGGGCGAAACACTGAAGCTTTCTTT; J gene: TRBJ1-1; D gene: NA; clone size: NA; V gene: TRBV27
CDR3 protein: CASSSAVYEQYF; CDR3 DNA: TGCGCCAGCAGTTCGGCAGTGTACGAGCAGTACTTC; J gene: TRBJ2-7; D gene: NA; clone size: NA; V gene: TRBV10-2